In this sample, the clone carrying this T cell receptor beta chain turned up a few times. The data were taken from a study of T cells after yellow fever vaccination. Via MiXCR, TCRdb re-called the 5' RACE reads, giving one row per CDR3 protein. Here the sample spans about 630,000 distinct CDR3 sequences, roughly 12% being singletons. The V end lost 6 bases, the J end lost 3 bases, and 11 bases lay between the germline ends. This CDR3 is 14 amino acids long. Germline loops: CDR1 LNHDA, CDR2 SQIVND (reference sequence). The starting material was PBMCs, obtained on the day of the yellow fever booster vaccination. The sequence derives from a man aged 25-45 years who received the YFV17D yellow fever vaccine. This chain uses TRBV19 with TRBJ2-2; D gene uncertain. The CDR3 here is CASRYYGYTGELFF. The DNA of the CDR3 is TGTGCCAGTAGGTACTACGGGTACACCGGGGAGCTGTTTTTT.